The entry below gives a single T cell receptor (beta chain) sequence along with its context. It has no known antigen specificity. This may arise from a read error, as a much more abundant clone is one base away. The TCR beta CDR3 regions were amplified from RNA transcripts. The first round of RT-PCR for the TCR CDR3 was performed with the HTBI primer set and the Qiagen OneStep RT-PCR kit. Libraries were constructed in a second round of multiplex PCR, after which size selection and purification were carried out. The libraries were sequenced on an Illumina HiSeq2000 using paired-end 100 bp reads. The paper's data handling went like this. Raw data were processed with SOAPnuke, discarding reads with adapters, uncalled bases, mean Phred below 15, or no exact constant-primer or identifier match. High-quality paired reads were merged using COPE v1.2.5, and each unique nucleotide sequence was defined as a clonotype. Clonotypes were aligned to IMGT TRBV, TRBD and TRBJ reference segments using MiTCR v1.1. Analysis was restricted to V-J combinations with a frequency above 0.0001, which covered 98% to 99.2% of repertoires. A TCS score was defined as the ratio of F50 (clonal expansion) to E x V (chaos), with BLOSUM62-based TCRdist applied between CDR3 peptides within each V-J. Welch's t-statistics and random forest reduced roughly 500 V-J features to 10 to 15, which were used in a naive Bayes classifier (R e1071). TCRdb reworked the public reads: Q25 trimming with fastp, MiXCR clone assembly, productive beta chains retained. Here each entry gathers all rows of one CDR3 protein and keeps the most common genes and DNA. These V and J calls derive from TCRdb rather than the authors' analysis. For this sample the table gives approximately 620,000 distinct CDR3 sequences, of which approximately 15% were detected only once. Of the sample, 5.8% is held by the ten largest clones.

Hyperthyroidism patients were aged 18 to 65 years and newly diagnosed, with disease duration of less than 2 months. Patients with uncontrolled infections, other autoimmune diseases, pregnancy or lactation were excluded. Diagnoses were established on the basis of clinical symptoms, serum thyroxine and TRAb, thyroid ultrasound, and orbital computed tomography. Blood from progressor patients was drawn when they were first diagnosed with hyperthyroidism, before any ophthalmopathy symptoms appeared. PBMCs were separated from 7.5 to 10 ml of fresh peripheral blood using Ficoll-Paque density gradient centrifugation. Progressor patients were first diagnosed with Graves' hyperthyroidism and then developed ophthalmopathy during follow-up. Total RNA was extracted using Trizol reagent, and RNA quality was assessed on an Agilent 2100 Bioanalyzer. These data are taken from a study of T cells in Graves' hyperthyroidism and ophthalmopathy (dated by TCRdb to the late 2010s). With regard to the full study: Peripheral blood samples were taken at the time of initial diagnosis, prior to any treatment. TCR V-J signatures able to tell the groups apart were searched for in a discovery cohort of 90 to 100 patients, of whom more than 40 had Graves' ophthalmopathy and under 65 had stable Graves' hyperthyroidism. An independent validation cohort of 18 to 20 hyperthyroidism patients and 15 or so patients who later progressed to ophthalmopathy tested prospective prediction of ophthalmopathy. For training and testing, the roughly 100 patients in the discovery cohort were randomly divided in a 7:3 ratio. The study also compared thyroid tissue and blood T-cell repertoires from about 6 Graves' hyperthyroidism patients. Once sampling was done, hyperthyroidism patients were given methimazole at a starting dose of 30 mg daily, whereas ophthalmopathy patients were given high-dose intravenous methylprednisolone. The paper describes TCR Vbeta CDR3 sequencing of 120 to 150 peripheral blood samples, made up of some 42 ophthalmopathy patients, around 78 hyperthyroidism patients and roughly 17 progressor patients. Summary of the overall study and its limitations: Most expanded thyroid clonotypes (frequency above 0.001) were also found in blood, which suggests that blood repertoires may mirror thyroid immune responses. Sample size was not statistically predetermined, and investigators were not blinded to group allocation. A model built on a 13 V-J signature distinguished ophthalmopathy from stable hyperthyroidism, reaching roughly 88% sensitivity and about 81% specificity in cross-validation and 80%/75% in testing. During validation, the model predicted progression to ophthalmopathy a median of about 6.3 months ahead of onset, with around 70% sensitivity and roughly 75% specificity.

Reading the germline V gene (reference sequence) gives CDR1 GTSNPN and CDR2 SVGIG. The CDR3 numbers 14 residues from cysteine through phenylalanine. Left in the record is the CDR3 DNA by itself, 42 bases read in frame from the first base. Clipping removes 5 bases from V and 3 bases from J, with 4 as the unmatched junction base count. Sequencing input: blood. This chain joins TRBV30 to TRBJ2-1; 10 nucleotides in the junction match TRBD2. The TCR comes from a woman in her thirties with Graves' hyperthyroidism that later progressed to Graves' ophthalmopathy. The CDR3 reads as follows: CAWDPSGGYNEQFF. The bases read TGTGCCTGGGACCCTAGCGGGGGCTACAATGAGCAGTTCTTC.